These T cell receptor beta chains were read from a single sample in a study of beta chain features in type 1 diabetes. Repertoires were generated with immunoSEQ multiplex PCR, while TCRdb's copy carries only in-frame clones and drops some. The sample contains 680,000 or so clones, roughly 12% of which appear only once. The sequencing sample was made of naive CD4+ T cells from blood. The receptors were sampled from a man in his late teens or twenties with type 1 diabetes. The CDR3 runs from the conserved cysteine through the conserved F or W. Fields, in order: CDR3 protein, J gene, D gene, V gene. The D gene is left open where the match is weak.

cdr3_aa: CAWSLREGWGNQPQHF
j_call: TRBJ1-5
d_call: .
v_call: TRBV30

cdr3_aa: CASSSEGSSTDTQYF
j_call: TRBJ2-3
d_call: .
v_call: TRBV7-9

cdr3_aa: CSVEGPGSRETQYF
j_call: TRBJ2-5
d_call: .
v_call: TRBV29-1

cdr3_aa: CASSWENYGYTF
j_call: TRBJ1-2
d_call: .
v_call: TRBV5-4

cdr3_aa: CARADRENEKLFF
j_call: TRBJ1-4
d_call: TRBD1
v_call: TRBV30

cdr3_aa: CAWTTGQGSGYTF
j_call: TRBJ1-2
d_call: TRBD1
v_call: TRBV30

cdr3_aa: CAWSGSGANVLTF
j_call: TRBJ2-6
d_call: .
v_call: TRBV30

cdr3_aa: CASSLGPMGNTGELFF
j_call: TRBJ2-2
d_call: .
v_call: TRBV7-6

cdr3_aa: CASSSWDSGSDTQYF
j_call: TRBJ2-3
d_call: TRBD1
v_call: TRBV7-8

cdr3_aa: CASSLNDRGRLGYSPLHF
j_call: TRBJ1-6
d_call: TRBD1
v_call: TRBV7-8

cdr3_aa: CASSPLSSRGPDSPLHF
j_call: TRBJ1-6
d_call: .
v_call: TRBV18

cdr3_aa: CASSASGGASYNEQFF
j_call: TRBJ2-1
d_call: TRBD2
v_call: TRBV9

cdr3_aa: CALETGSQETQYF
j_call: TRBJ2-5
d_call: .
v_call: TRBV30

cdr3_aa: CASTLTGVRRGVGFRTF
j_call: TRBJ1-2
d_call: .
v_call: TRBV23-1

cdr3_aa: CAEAQEGLPAEQFF
j_call: TRBJ2-1
d_call: .
v_call: TRBV7-2

cdr3_aa: CASSGTNNEQFF
j_call: TRBJ2-1
d_call: TRBD2
v_call: TRBV6-6

cdr3_aa: CASSPQGAEGETQYF
j_call: TRBJ2-5
d_call: .
v_call: TRBV28